The present T cell receptor (beta chain) was sequenced within a study of metastatic and nonmetastatic thyroid tumors (dated by TCRdb to the early 2020s). The study in broad terms: Repertoires from peripheral blood and from tumor or nodule tissue samples of malignant and benign thyroid patients were compared.

The germline V gene (reference sequence) sets CDR1 to DFQATT and CDR2 to SNEGSKA. The V end gives up 6 bases and the J end 7 bases, leaving 8 bases in the junction not matched to a gene. From cysteine to phenylalanine, the CDR3 is 15 amino acids long. The retained sequence is limited to the CDR3, 45 bases, with the frame set at the first base. Overall results and qualifications from the work: In both blood and tumor samples, malignant tumors were reported to have significantly higher TCR beta diversity than benign nodules.

None of the patients had been given any treatment before thyroid surgery. The study retrospectively analysed patient clinical samples collected from about 2011 to 2018 using T-cell receptor beta sequencing. This clone was seen many times. This clone's antigen is unknown. Base qualities are not provided; no much larger clone lies one nucleotide away. Libraries were built with PCR. The sequencer listed for this sample is Illumina HiSeq 4000. The TCR beta-chain CDR3 region of each patient was profiled by high-throughput sequencing. From the authors' description of their analysis: Drawing on CDR3 differences between clinicopathological groups, the researchers built a classifier meant to tell apart patients with distant-metastatic papillary thyroid cancer. To measure repertoire diversity the researchers used the Shannon index, while the Morisita-Horn index served to gauge how similar the tumor and blood repertoires were. Using fastp trimming at Q25 and MiXCR clonotype assembly, TCRdb reanalyzed the public sequencing data and kept in-frame beta chains. TCRdb, not the original authors, processed these V and J calls. The sample includes around 40,000 clones, with about a sixth observed a single time. The ten largest clones add up to roughly 6.2% of the sample.

Recombination linked TRBV20-1 to TRBJ2-1, with 14 bases in between that match TRBD2. The receptor was isolated from a male donor with papillary thyroid cancer or a benign thyroid nodule (not recorded which). Some clones in this sample may be carry-over from other donors' samples. Sequenced input: blood. This receptor has the CDR3 CSAWTTSGGANEQFF. The bases read TGCAGTGCGTGGACGACTAGCGGGGGGGCAAATGAGCAGTTCTTC.